The 14 T cell receptor beta chains in this list originate from one sample, sequenced in a study of control samples from healthy donors and cancer patients. Repertoires were generated with immunoSEQ multiplex PCR, while TCRdb's copy carries only in-frame clones and drops some. Altogether 400,000 to 450,000 clones are present, 80% to 95% being singletons, with the ten largest covering around 6.4%. The sample was PBMCs. The receptor set was obtained from a man aged 40-50 years with head and neck cancer.

The V gene is TRBV9, the J gene TRBJ2-1; D is unresolved. Per the germline V gene, CDR1 is SGDLS and CDR2 is YYNGEE. This CDR3 spans 14 amino acids. Trimming took off 0 bases at V and 7 bases at J, with 11 bases between the two ends. This CDR3 is CASSVAVTWNEQFF. The CDR3 bases are TGTGCCAGCAGCGTAGCGGTGACATGGAATGAGCAGTTCTTC.

About this clone: One end of the junction fails to match germline, which may point to a read error. The genes are TRBV7-7 and TRBJ2-2; D gene uncertain. CDR1 SSHAT and CDR2 FNYEAQ come from the germline V gene (reference sequence). The CDR3 spans 16 residues. The CDR3 here is CASSLTVGSGTGELFF. DNA for the CDR3: TGTGCTAGCAGCTTAACTGTGGGCTCCGGAACCGGGGAGCTGTTTTTT.

This chain connects TRBV9 to TRBJ2-7; 7 bases map to TRBD1. Per the germline V gene, CDR1 is SGDLS and CDR2 is YYNGEE. The J segment lost 0 bases and the V segment lost 0 bases, leaving 3 bases of the junction unmatched. CDR3 size: 15 residues. CDR3 nucleotide sequence: TGTGCCAGCAGCGTAGGGCAGGGGGACTCCTACGAGCAGTACTTC. This gives the protein CASSVGQGDSYEQYF.

This chain links TRBV7-3 with TRBJ2-1, with 13 bases matching TRBD2. The CDR3 sequence is 15 residues long. The V gene's germline CDR1 is SGHTA and CDR2 FQGTGA. With 6 bases clipped from V and 7 bases from J, the junction kept 6 bases outside the gene matches. The CDR3 DNA sequence: TGTGCCAGCAGTGGGGGACTAGCGGGACGGAATGAGCAGTTCTTC. Residues: CASSGGLAGRNEQFF.

This sequence joins TRBV12-5 and TRBJ2-2, with 10 bases fitting TRBD1. The CDR3 has 22 amino acids. Germline-derived CDR1 and CDR2 are LGHNT and FRNRAP. With V trimmed by 5 bases and J by 0 bases, 21 bases remained unmatched. The CDR3 DNA is TGTGCTAGTGGTCTACGCACCCCCGGGACAGGGGTAGCGGAGCCGAACACCGGGGAGCTGTTTTTT. This translates into CASGLRTPGTGVAEPNTGELFF.

This clone appeared a few times. The rearrangement uses TRBV9 and TRBJ1-1; D remains unclear. The CDR3 has 13 amino acids. V lost 2 bases to trimming and J lost 4 bases, with 9 bases between them. CDR1 and CDR2 from the germline V gene are SGDLS and YYNGEE. CDR3 DNA: TGTGCCAGCAGCGTCATCGGCGGCACTGAAGCTTTCTTT. It codes for CASSVIGGTEAFF.

The chain joins TRBV12-5 to TRBJ2-3; the match to TRBD1 covers 10 bases. Trimming cost V 1 base and J 5 bases; bases outside gene matches: 6. The CDR3 contains 16 residues. The germline V gene has CDR1 LGHNT and CDR2 FRNRAP. The CDR3 DNA reads TGTGCTAGTGGTTTGGGGGGACAGGGGATGGTAGATACGCAGTATTTT. It yields the protein CASGLGGQGMVDTQYF.

For the CDR3, the DNA is TGTGCCAGCAGCCCTTATGGACCGGGCACAGATACGCAGTATTTT. This translates into CASSPYGPGTDTQYF. This chain connects TRBV6-2 or TRBV6-3 to TRBJ2-3; D is unresolved. There are 15 residues in the CDR3. V was shortened by 6 bases and J by 1 base, with 14 bases between the two germline ends. Germline CDR1 MNHEY, CDR2 SVGEGT.

This rearrangement joins TRBV10-3 to TRBJ2-5; D is uncertain. V dropped 8 bases and J dropped 4 bases, with 8 bases sitting between them. This CDR3 comprises 11 residues. From germline, CDR1 is ENHRY and CDR2 SYGVKD. The CDR3 is CAIGSRETQYF. The CDR3 DNA reads as TGTGCCATCGGGTCGCGAGAGACCCAGTACTTC.

The chain has TRBV6-6 and TRBJ1-1, with 7 bases identical to TRBD1. Germline CDR1 is MNHNY and CDR2 is SVGAGI (reference sequence). With 5 bases clipped from V and 0 bases from J, the junction kept 9 bases outside the gene matches. The CDR3 consists of 16 residues. The CDR3 nucleotides are TGTGCCAGCAGTCACCTCACAGGGGATATGAACACTGAAGCTTTCTTT. Its protein is CASSHLTGDMNTEAFF.

The chain recombines TRBV30 with TRBJ2-2; 12 bases line up with TRBD2. Germline V gene sequence: CDR1 GTSNPN, CDR2 SVGIG (reference sequence). The CDR3 extends over 14 amino acids. CDR3 in amino acids: CGQLAGGNTGELFF. The CDR3 DNA reads as TGTGGACAACTAGCGGGAGGAAACACCGGGGAGCTGTTTTTT.

DNA for the CDR3: TGTGCCAGCAGCTTGGTGGAGCATGGCTACACCTTC. It encodes CASSLVEHGYTF. The chain recombines TRBV5-6 with TRBJ1-2, with D hard to call. Germline V gene sequence: CDR1 SGHDT, CDR2 YYEEEE. V was shortened by 0 bases and J by 6 bases, with 6 bases between the two germline ends. This CDR3 contains 12 residues. Full variable domain (remainder filled in from reference TRBV5-6 and TRBJ1-2): DAGVTQSPTHLIKTRGQQVTLRCSPKSGHDTVSWYQQALGQGPQFIFQYYEEEERQRGNFPDRFSGHQFPNYSSELNVNALLLGDSALYLCASSLVEHGYTFGSGTRLTVV.

This chain joins TRBV7-9 and TRBJ2-1; D perhaps matches TRBD2 (7 bases). The CDR3 runs 13 residues. The ends were cut back, 11 bases at V and 4 bases at J, with 15 bases in the middle. Per germline, CDR1 SEHNR and CDR2 FQNEAQ (reference sequence). The CDR3 is CASGASGYNEQFF. CDR3 DNA sequence: TGTGCCTCAGGGGCTAGCGGTTACAATGAGCAGTTCTTC.

This chain uses TRBV7-9 with TRBJ1-4; unclear D gene. Germline values: CDR1 SEHNR, CDR2 FQNEAQ (reference sequence). The CDR3 is made up of 13 amino acids. V lost 5 bases, J lost 10 bases, and 14 bases lay in between. CDR3 in amino acids: CASSLLGGGKLFF. The CDR3 region has the DNA TGTGCCAGCAGCCTATTGGGTGGCGGAAAACTGTTTTTT.